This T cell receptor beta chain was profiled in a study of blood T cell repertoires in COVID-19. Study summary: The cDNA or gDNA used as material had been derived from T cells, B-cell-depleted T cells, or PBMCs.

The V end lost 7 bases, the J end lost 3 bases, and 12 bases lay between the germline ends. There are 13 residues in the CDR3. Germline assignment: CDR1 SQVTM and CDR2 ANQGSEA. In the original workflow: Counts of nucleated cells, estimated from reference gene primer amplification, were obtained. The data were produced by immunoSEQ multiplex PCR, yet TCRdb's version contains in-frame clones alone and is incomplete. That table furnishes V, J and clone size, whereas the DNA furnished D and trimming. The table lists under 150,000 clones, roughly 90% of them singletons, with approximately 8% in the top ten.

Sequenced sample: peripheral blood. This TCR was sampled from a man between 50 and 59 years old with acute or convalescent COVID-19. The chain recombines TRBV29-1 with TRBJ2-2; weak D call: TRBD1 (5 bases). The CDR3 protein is CSALRAYTGELFF. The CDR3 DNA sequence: TGCAGCGCCCTCAGGGCCTACACCGGGGAGCTGTTTTTT.